One sample yielded the 19 T cell receptor beta chains listed below, sequenced in a study of blood T cell repertoires in COVID-19. Profiled with immunoSEQ multiplex PCR; TCRdb holds only in-frame clones, not every one. The data hold 35,000 to 50,000 clones, with approximately 81% observed a single time. The sample was peripheral blood. These receptors all stem from a woman aged 70 to 79 in a cohort sampled during active COVID-19.

The chain couples TRBV6-2 or TRBV6-3 to TRBJ2-1; 7 bases line up with TRBD1. Germline V gene lookup returns CDR1 MNHEY and CDR2 SVGEGT. Trimming removed 5 bases from V and 4 bases from J; junction bases left unmatched: 8. This CDR3 region has 15 residues. The CDR3 loop is CASSDQGQLYNEQFF. As DNA, the CDR3 is TGTGCCAGCAGTGACCAGGGACAGCTTTACAATGAGCAGTTCTTC.

The genes are TRBV18 and TRBJ2-2; D is unresolved. This CDR3 is 14 amino acids long. The V gene lost 3 bases and the J gene lost 1 base, with 6 bases spanning the gap. CDR1 and CDR2 (germline): KGHSH, LQKENI. The CDR3 is CASSPPGNTGELFF. The CDR3 DNA reads as TGTGCCAGCTCACCGCCAGGGAACACCGGGGAGCTGTTTTTT.

The count of this clone is one. The rearrangement links TRBV13 to TRBJ2-7; TRBD1 matches at 9 bases. Germline V gene data show CDR1 as PRHDT and CDR2 as FYEKMQ (reference sequence). This CDR3 has 13 amino acids. The ends lost 6 bases at V and 9 bases at J; junction bases unmatched: 9. The CDR3 DNA is TGTGCCAGCAGTATACAGGGGGCGCAAGGGCAGTACTTC. This translates into CASSIQGAQGQYF.

The CDR3 bases are TGTGCCAGCAGCCACCTAGGGGGCGCCGGCACCGGGGAGCTGTTTTTT. It specifies CASSHLGGAGTGELFF. This chain uses TRBV6-2 or TRBV6-3 with TRBJ2-2; TRBD1 aligns across 7 bases. Per germline, CDR1 MNHEY and CDR2 SVGEGT. The CDR3 extends over 16 amino acids. V gave up 6 bases and J gave up 4 bases; unmatched junction bases: 11.

J is TRBJ2-5 and V is TRBV6-2 or TRBV6-3; D perhaps matches TRBD2 (5 bases). Looked up from germline, CDR1 is MNHEY and CDR2 is SVGEGT. The length of the CDR3 is 15 residues. The ends were cut back, 4 bases at V and 1 base at J, with 13 bases in the middle. CDR3 residues: CASSFVGDFQETQYF. In DNA, the CDR3 is TGTGCCAGCAGTTTTGTGGGAGACTTCCAAGAGACCCAGTACTTC.

This chain uses TRBV3-1 (or the pseudogene TRBV3-2) with TRBJ1-1; a weak D match, TRBD1 (5 bases). Deletions cut 0 bases from V and 1 base from J, with 15 bases between. Looked up from germline, CDR1 is LGHDT and CDR2 is YNNKEL (reference sequence). This CDR3 is 17 amino acids long. CDR3 DNA sequence: TGTGCCAGCAGCCAAGAAAGATCCGGCGGGGCGAACACTGAAGCTTTCTTT. Encoded protein: CASSQERSGGANTEAFF.

The chain joins TRBV11-1 to TRBJ1-1; D perhaps matches TRBD1 (5 bases). From germline, CDR1 is SGHAT and CDR2 FQDESV (reference sequence). V shed 5 bases and J shed 0 bases, with 13 bases lying between them. This CDR3 has 15 amino acids. For the CDR3, the DNA is TGTGCCAGCAGCGGGCTTGGGGGGATGAACACTGAAGCTTTCTTT. Its protein is CASSGLGGMNTEAFF.

This clone was observed a few times. The CDR3 reads CSVPSGGLSYNEQFF. CDR3 bases: TGCAGCGTCCCGAGCGGGGGTCTCTCCTACAATGAGCAGTTCTTC. The V gene is TRBV29-1, the J gene TRBJ2-1, with 8 bases that match TRBD2. CDR1 and CDR2 from the germline V gene are SQVTM and ANQGSEA. CDR3 length: 15 residues. V was clipped by 6 bases and J by 0 bases; unmatched bases: 7.

The chain employs TRBV10-3 and TRBJ1-2, with TRBD1 as a possible D gene (5 bases). Trimming removed 6 bases from V and 4 bases from J, with 21 bases in between. This CDR3 region has 16 residues. Germline CDR1 is ENHRY and CDR2 is SYGVKD. CDR3 nucleotide sequence: TGTGCCATCAGCCCGGCCGGGACTCAAGAATCCTATGGCTACACCTTC. As protein: CAISPAGTQESYGYTF.

In this sample, this clone is medium-sized (0.01 to 0.1%). CDR3 amino acids: CASSYEQGADEKLFF. The CDR3 nucleotides read TGTGCCAGCAGTTATGAACAGGGGGCTGATGAAAAACTGTTTTTT. This sequence joins TRBV6-2 or TRBV6-3 and TRBJ1-4, with 9 bases that match TRBD1. There are 15 residues in the CDR3. From germline, CDR1 is MNHEY and CDR2 SVGEGT. J was trimmed by 6 bases and V by 3 bases; bases with no gene match: 5.

The chain couples TRBV7-2 to TRBJ1-4; possibly TRBD1 for D (6 bases). Trimming cost V 1 base and J 7 bases, with 7 bases left between them. The CDR3 runs 13 residues. The germline gives CDR1 SGHTA, CDR2 FQGNSA. The CDR3 DNA follows: TGTGCCAGCAGCTTAGGGACAGCTGAAAAACTGTTTTTT. As protein: CASSLGTAEKLFF.

The CDR3 DNA is TGCGCCAGCAGTCCCGGGACAGGTGCGGACACTGAAGCTTTCTTT. Its translation: CASSPGTGADTEAFF. The chain uses TRBV10-1 and TRBJ1-1, with 8 bases aligning to TRBD1. J gave up 3 bases and V 5 bases, and 8 bases lay outside the gene matches. Per the germline V gene, CDR1 is WNHNN and CDR2 is SYGVQD (reference sequence). The CDR3 covers 15 residues.

The V call is TRBV5-1, the J call TRBJ2-7; 7 positions agree with TRBD1. V lost 3 bases, J lost 12 bases, and 12 bases stayed unmatched. This CDR3 has 13 residues. Germline assignment: CDR1 SGHRS and CDR2 YFSETQ. CDR3 sequence: CASSWPGTAELYF. For the CDR3, the DNA is TGCGCCAGCAGCTGGCCCGGGACAGCCGAGTTGTACTTC.

The chain employs TRBV12-5 and TRBJ2-1, with D maybe TRBD2 (6 bases). This CDR3 contains 12 residues. Trimming left V 3 bases short and J 9 bases short, with 9 bases between. Germline CDR1 and CDR2: LGHNT and FRNRAP. CDR3 amino acids: CASGFGGSEQFF. The DNA of the CDR3 is TGTGCTAGTGGTTTCGGGGGTTCTGAGCAGTTCTTC.

The chain couples TRBV5-4 to TRBJ1-2; D may be TRBD1 (6 bases). Germline values: CDR1 SGHNT, CDR2 YYREEE (reference sequence). The CDR3 has 15 residues. With 0 bases removed from V and 5 bases from J, the gap between germline ends came to 14 bases. The DNA for the CDR3 is TGTGCCAGCAGCTTGGCCGCGACAGGCGAATATGGCTACACCTTC. It specifies CASSLAATGEYGYTF.

The rearrangement links TRBV19 to TRBJ1-5; no clear D. The germline V and J ends were trimmed by 5 bases and 9 bases, with 14 bases remaining between them. The CDR3 sequence is 13 residues long. Germline V gene lookup returns CDR1 LNHDA and CDR2 SQIVND (reference sequence). The CDR3 sequence: CASSPLAVGPQHF. DNA for the CDR3: TGTGCCAGTAGTCCCCTGGCGGTCGGGCCCCAGCATTTT.

This clone was detected a few times. V and J are TRBV15 and TRBJ2-3; 7 bases align to TRBD2. The trim removed 0 bases at V and 6 bases at J, leaving 12 bases unmatched. This CDR3 contains 17 residues. Per germline, CDR1 LNHNV and CDR2 YYDKDF (reference sequence). The CDR3 protein is CATSRDGLDTLEDTQYF. The CDR3 bases are TGTGCCACCAGCAGAGATGGACTAGATACTCTCGAGGATACGCAGTATTTT.

The chain recombines TRBV7-6 with TRBJ2-7, with TRBD1 matching 8 bases. The V gene end was trimmed by 4 bases and the J gene end by 2 bases; junction bases not matched to a gene: 10. Germline V gene lookup returns CDR1 SGHVS and CDR2 FNYEAQ. The CDR3 extends over 16 amino acids. Written as DNA, the CDR3 is TGTGCCAGCAGCTCGCGGGTGCAGGGGGCTCCCTACGAGCAGTACTTC. This encodes CASSSRVQGAPYEQYF.

The CDR3 coding sequence is TGCGCCAGCAGCCAAGCCAGACTAGACTCCTACGAGCAGTACTTC. Residues: CASSQARLDSYEQYF. The chain couples TRBV4-1 to TRBJ2-7, with TRBD2 as a possible D gene (6 bases). The CDR3 loop spans 15 amino acids. Germline loops: CDR1 MGHRA, CDR2 YSYEKL. Trimming took 1 base from V and 0 from J, leaving 10 bases between them.